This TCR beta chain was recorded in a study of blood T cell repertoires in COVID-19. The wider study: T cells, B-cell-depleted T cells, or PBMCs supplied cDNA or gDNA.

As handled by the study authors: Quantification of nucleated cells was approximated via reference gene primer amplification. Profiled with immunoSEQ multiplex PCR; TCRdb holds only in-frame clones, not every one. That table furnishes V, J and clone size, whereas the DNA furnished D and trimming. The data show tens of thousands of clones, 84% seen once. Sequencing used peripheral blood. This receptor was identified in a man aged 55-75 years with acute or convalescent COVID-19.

The CDR3 here is CASSRTGGTEAFF. The CDR3, as DNA: TGTGCCAGCAGCCGAACGGGGGGTACTGAAGCTTTCTTT. This rearrangement joins TRBV6-4 to TRBJ1-1; a possible D gene is TRBD1 (5 bases). The germline gives CDR1 MRHNA, CDR2 SNTAGT. The CDR3 sequence is 13 residues long. V lost 6 bases, J lost 5 bases, and 13 bases lay in between.